This T cell receptor beta chain was captured by sequencing in a study of blood T cell repertoires in COVID-19. For the study at large: COVID-19 samples, acute and convalescent, were from the United States, Italy and Spain. PBMCs, B-cell-depleted T cells, or T cells were the source of the cDNA or gDNA that made up the material.

Study processing details: Estimated nucleated cell counts came from reference gene primer amplification. Only in-frame clones appear in the TCRdb table, and some are missing; sequencing was by immunoSEQ multiplex PCR. V and J calls and clone size are those listed in that table; D and trimming were worked out from the DNA. The sample shows 150,000 to 200,000 clones, about 82% of them seen only once. The sequenced sample was peripheral blood. The receptor was isolated from a woman aged 25-40 years with acute or convalescent COVID-19.

The CDR3 nucleotides are TGTGCCAGTAGTGTGACTAGCGGGGGTTACAATGAGCAGTTCTTC. Encoded protein: CASSVTSGGYNEQFF. The chain is built from TRBV19 and TRBJ2-1; 12 positions match TRBD2. The CDR3 length is 15 residues. V was clipped by 5 bases and J by 4 bases; unmatched bases: 3. Germline loops: CDR1 LNHDA, CDR2 SQIVND (reference sequence).